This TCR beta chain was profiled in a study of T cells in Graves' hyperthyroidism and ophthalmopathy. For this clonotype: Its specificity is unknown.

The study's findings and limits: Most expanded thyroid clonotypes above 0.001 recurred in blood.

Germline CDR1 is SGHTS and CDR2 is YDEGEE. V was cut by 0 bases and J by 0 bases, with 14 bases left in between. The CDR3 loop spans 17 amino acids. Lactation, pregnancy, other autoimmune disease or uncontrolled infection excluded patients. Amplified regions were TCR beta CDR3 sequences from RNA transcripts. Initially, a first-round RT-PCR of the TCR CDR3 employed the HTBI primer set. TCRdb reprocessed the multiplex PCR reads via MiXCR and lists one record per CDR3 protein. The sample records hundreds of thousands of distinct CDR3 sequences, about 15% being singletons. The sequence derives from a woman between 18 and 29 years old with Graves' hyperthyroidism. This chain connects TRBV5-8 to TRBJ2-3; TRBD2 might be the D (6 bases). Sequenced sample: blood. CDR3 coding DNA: TGTGCCAGCAGCTTGGGAGGGTTAGCGGTTAGCACAGATACGCAGTATTTT. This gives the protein CASSLGGLAVSTDTQYF.